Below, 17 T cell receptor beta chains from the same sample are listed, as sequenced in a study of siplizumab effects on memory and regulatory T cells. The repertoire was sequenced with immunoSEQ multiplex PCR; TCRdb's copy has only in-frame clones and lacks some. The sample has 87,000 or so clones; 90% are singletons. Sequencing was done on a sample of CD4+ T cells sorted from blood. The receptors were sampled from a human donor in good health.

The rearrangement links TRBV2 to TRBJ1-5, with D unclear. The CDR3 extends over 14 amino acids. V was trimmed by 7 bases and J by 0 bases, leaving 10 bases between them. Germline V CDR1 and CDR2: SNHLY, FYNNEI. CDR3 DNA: TGTGCCAGCAATGACGTCAATAGCAATCAGCCCCAGCATTTT. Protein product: CASNDVNSNQPQHF.

The CDR3 DNA follows: TGTGCCAGCAGTCCGGACAGGCGTAGTGAGCAGTTCTTC. This translates into CASSPDRRSEQFF. V and J are TRBV27 and TRBJ2-1, with 7 bases fitting TRBD1. Looked up from germline, CDR1 is MNHEY and CDR2 is SMNVEV (reference sequence). With V trimmed by 5 bases and J by 9 bases, 7 bases remained unmatched. The CDR3 sequence is 13 residues long.

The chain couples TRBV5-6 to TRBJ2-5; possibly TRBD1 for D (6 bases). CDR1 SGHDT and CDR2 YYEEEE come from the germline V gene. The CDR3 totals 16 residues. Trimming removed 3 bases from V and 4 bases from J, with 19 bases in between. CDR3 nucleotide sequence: TGTGCCAGCAGCTCCTACAGGGTTTCCGACTTAGAGACCCAGTACTTC. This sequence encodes CASSSYRVSDLETQYF.

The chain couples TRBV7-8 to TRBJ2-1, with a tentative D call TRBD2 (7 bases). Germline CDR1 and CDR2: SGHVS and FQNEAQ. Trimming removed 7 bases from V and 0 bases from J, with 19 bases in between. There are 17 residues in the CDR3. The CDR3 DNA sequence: TGTGCCAGCAAGCCGCGGGGGCGGGGTAGCTCCTACAATGAGCAGTTCTTC. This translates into CASKPRGRGSSYNEQFF.

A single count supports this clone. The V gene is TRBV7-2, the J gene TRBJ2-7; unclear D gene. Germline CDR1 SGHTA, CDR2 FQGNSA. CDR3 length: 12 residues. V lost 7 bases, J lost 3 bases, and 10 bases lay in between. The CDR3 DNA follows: TGTGCCAGCAACCTCCTGGGCTACGAGCAGTACTTC. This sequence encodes CASNLLGYEQYF.

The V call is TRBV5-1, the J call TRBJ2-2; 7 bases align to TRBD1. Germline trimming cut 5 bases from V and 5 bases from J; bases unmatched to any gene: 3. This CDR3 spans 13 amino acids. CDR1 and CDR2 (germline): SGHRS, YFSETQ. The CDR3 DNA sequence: TGCGCCAGCAGTCCACAGGGGACCGGGGAGCTGTTTTTT. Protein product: CASSPQGTGELFF.

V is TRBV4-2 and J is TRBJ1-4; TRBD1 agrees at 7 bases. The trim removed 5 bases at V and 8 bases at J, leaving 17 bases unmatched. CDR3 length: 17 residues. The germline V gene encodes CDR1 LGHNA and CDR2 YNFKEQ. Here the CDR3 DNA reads TGTGCCAGCAGCTCGAGTACAGGGGCCCAACCTCGGGAAAAACTGTTTTTT. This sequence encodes CASSSSTGAQPREKLFF.

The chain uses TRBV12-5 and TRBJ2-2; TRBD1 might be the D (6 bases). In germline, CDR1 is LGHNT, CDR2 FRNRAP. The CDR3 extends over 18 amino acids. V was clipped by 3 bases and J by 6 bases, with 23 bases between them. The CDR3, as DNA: TGTGCTAGTGGTTTCCCCCCCGGAGGTACAGGGATCCCCGGGGAGCTGTTTTTT. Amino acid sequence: CASGFPPGGTGIPGELFF.

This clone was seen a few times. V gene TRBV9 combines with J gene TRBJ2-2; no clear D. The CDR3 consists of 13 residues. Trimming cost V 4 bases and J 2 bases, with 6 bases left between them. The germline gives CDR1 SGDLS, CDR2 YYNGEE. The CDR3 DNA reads TGTGCCAGCAGCCCGATAAACACCGGGGAGCTGTTTTTT. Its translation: CASSPINTGELFF.

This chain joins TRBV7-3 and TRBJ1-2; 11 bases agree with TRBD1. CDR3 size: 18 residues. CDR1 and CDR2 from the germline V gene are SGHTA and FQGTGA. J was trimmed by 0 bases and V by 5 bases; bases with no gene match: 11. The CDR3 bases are TGTGCCAGCAGCCCGTCCTGGGACAGGGGGGCCGCTAACTATGGCTACACCTTC. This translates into CASSPSWDRGAANYGYTF. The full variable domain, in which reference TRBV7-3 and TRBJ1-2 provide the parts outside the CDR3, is GAGVSQTPSNKVTEKGKYVELRCDPISGHTALYWYRQSLGQGPEFLIYFQGTGAADDSGLPNDRFFAVRPEGSVSTLKIQRTERGDSAVYLCASSPSWDRGAANYGYTFGSGTRLTVV.

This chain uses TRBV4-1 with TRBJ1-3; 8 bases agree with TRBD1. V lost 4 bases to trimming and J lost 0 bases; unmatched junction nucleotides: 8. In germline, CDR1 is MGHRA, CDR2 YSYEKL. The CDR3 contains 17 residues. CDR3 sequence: CASSLEPRGPSGNTIYF. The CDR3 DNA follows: TGCGCCAGCAGCCTTGAGCCCAGGGGGCCCTCTGGAAACACCATATATTTT.

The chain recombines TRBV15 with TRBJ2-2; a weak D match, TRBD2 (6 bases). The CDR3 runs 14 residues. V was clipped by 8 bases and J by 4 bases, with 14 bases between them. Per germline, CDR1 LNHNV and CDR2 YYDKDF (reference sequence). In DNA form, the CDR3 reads TGTGCCACCGCCTCGGGGGTGGTCACCGGGGAGCTGTTTTTT. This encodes CATASGVVTGELFF.

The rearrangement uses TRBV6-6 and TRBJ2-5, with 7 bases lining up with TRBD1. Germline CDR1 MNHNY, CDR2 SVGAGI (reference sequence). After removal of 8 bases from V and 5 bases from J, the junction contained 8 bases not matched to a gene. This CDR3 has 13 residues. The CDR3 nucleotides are TGTGCCAGCTGTCGACAGGGACAGGAGACCCAGTACTTC. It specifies CASCRQGQETQYF.

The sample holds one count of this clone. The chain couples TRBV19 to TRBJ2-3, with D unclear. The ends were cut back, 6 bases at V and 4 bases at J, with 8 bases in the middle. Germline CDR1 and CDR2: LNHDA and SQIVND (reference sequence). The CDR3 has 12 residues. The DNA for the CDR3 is TGTGCCAGTAGGGGCCGTGCAGATACGCAGTATTTT. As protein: CASRGRADTQYF.

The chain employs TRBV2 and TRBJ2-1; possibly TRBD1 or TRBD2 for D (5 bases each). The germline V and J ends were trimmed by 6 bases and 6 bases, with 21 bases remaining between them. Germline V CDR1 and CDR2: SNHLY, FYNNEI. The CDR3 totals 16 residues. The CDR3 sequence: CASRLMGRLFSNEQFF. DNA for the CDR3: TGTGCCAGCAGGTTGATGGGACGGCTTTTTTCCAATGAGCAGTTCTTC.

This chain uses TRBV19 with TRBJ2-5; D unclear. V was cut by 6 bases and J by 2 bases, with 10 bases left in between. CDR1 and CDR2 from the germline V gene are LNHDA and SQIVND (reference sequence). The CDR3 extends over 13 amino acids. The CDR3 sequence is CASSRILQETQYF. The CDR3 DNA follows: TGTGCCAGTAGCCGGATTCTACAAGAGACCCAGTACTTC.

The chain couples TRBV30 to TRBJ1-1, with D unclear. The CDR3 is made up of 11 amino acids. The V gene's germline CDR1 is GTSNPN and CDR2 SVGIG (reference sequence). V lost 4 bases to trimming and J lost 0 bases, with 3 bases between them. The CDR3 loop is CAWTVNTEAFF. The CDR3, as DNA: TGTGCCTGGACAGTGAACACTGAAGCTTTCTTT. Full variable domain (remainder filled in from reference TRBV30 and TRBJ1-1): SQTIHQWPATLVQPVGSPLSLECTVEGTSNPNLYWYRQAAGRGLQLLFYSVGIGQISSEVPQNLSASRPQDRQFILSSKKLLLSDSGFYLCAWTVNTEAFFGQGTRLTVV.